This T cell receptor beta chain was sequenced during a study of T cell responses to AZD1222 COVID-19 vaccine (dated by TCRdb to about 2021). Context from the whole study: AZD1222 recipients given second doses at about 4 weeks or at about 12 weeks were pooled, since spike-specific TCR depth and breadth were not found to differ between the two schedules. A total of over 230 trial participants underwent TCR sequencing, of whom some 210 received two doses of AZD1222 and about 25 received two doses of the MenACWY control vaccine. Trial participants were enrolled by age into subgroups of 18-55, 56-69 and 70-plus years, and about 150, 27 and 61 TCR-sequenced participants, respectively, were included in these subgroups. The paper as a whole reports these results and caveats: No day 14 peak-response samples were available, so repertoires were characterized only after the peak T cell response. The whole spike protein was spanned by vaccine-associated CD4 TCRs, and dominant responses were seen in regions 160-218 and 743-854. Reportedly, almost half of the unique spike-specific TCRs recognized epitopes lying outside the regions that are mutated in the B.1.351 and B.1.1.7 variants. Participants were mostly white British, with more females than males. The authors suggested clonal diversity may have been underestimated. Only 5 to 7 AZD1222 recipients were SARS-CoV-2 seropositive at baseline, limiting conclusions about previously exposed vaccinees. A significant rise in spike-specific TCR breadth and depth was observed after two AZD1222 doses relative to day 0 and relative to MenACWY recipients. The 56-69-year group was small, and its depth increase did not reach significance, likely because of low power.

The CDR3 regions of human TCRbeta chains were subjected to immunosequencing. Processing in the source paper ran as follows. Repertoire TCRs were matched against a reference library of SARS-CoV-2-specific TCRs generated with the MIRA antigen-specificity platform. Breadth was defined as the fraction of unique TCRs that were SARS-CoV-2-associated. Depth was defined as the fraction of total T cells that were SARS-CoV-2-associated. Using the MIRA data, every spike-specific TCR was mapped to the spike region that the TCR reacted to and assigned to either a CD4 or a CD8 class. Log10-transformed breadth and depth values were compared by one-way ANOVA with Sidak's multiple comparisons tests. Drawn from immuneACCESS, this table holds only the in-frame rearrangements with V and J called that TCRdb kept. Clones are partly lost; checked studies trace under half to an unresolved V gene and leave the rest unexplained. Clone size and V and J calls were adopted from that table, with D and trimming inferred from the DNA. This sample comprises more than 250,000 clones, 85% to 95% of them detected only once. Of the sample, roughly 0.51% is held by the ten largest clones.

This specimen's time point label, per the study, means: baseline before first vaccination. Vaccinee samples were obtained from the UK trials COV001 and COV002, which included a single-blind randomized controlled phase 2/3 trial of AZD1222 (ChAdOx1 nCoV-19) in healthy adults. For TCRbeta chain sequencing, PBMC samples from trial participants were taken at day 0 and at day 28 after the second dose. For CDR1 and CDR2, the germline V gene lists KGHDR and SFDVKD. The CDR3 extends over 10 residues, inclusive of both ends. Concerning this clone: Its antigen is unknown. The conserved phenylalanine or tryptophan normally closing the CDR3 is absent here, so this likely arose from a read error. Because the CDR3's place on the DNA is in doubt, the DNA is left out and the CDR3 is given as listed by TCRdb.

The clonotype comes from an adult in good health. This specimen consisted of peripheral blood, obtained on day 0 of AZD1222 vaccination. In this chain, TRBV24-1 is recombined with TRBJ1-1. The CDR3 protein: CATSDLTGSS.